Listed below are T cell receptor beta chains from one sample, sequenced in a study of blood T cells in healthy people across ages. TCRdb processed the 5' RACE reads anew with MiXCR; each CDR3 protein has one entry. The profile shows about 570,000 distinct CDR3 sequences, 27% of them singletons. The sequenced sample consisted of blood. These receptors came from an older woman in good health. CDR3s include the opening cysteine and the closing phenylalanine or tryptophan. D genes are given only for firm matches. Rows may omit the clone size; those that give it use once, few, many or a size class.

clone_size: few; d_call: NA; j_call: TRBJ2-5; v_call: TRBV12-3/TRBV12-4; cdr3_aa: CAGSFGSGGTETQYF; cdr3_nt: TGTGCCGGCAGTTTCGGGTCCGGAGGGACAGAGACCCAGTACTTC
clone_size: NA; d_call: TRBD1; j_call: TRBJ2-6; v_call: TRBV6-6; cdr3_aa: CASSFDRGGANVLTF; cdr3_nt: TGTGCCAGCAGTTTCGACAGGGGAGGGGCCAACGTCCTGACTTTC
clone_size: few; d_call: NA; j_call: TRBJ1-1; v_call: TRBV20-1; cdr3_aa: CSTSDGRTEAFF; cdr3_nt: TGCAGTACTAGTGACGGCCGCACTGAAGCTTTCTTT
clone_size: few; d_call: NA; j_call: TRBJ1-6; v_call: TRBV27; cdr3_aa: CASSLQAPRANSPLHF; cdr3_nt: TGTGCCAGCAGTTTACAGGCGCCACGGGCCAATTCACCCCTCCACTTT
clone_size: NA; d_call: TRBD1; j_call: TRBJ1-2; v_call: TRBV6-6; cdr3_aa: CASSYGTGNGYTF; cdr3_nt: TGTGCCAGCAGTTATGGGACAGGGAATGGCTACACCTTC
clone_size: NA; d_call: NA; j_call: TRBJ2-5; v_call: TRBV5-1; cdr3_aa: CASSYTVLQETQYF; cdr3_nt: TGCGCCAGCAGCTACACAGTATTACAAGAGACCCAGTACTTC
clone_size: NA; d_call: NA; j_call: TRBJ1-2; v_call: TRBV25-1; cdr3_aa: CASSGPGQLRGYYGYTF; cdr3_nt: TGTGCCAGCAGTGGTCCCGGACAGCTCCGCGGGTACTATGGCTACACCTTC
clone_size: NA; d_call: TRBD1; j_call: TRBJ1-5; v_call: TRBV7-8; cdr3_aa: CASSLNDRGRQPQHF; cdr3_nt: TGTGCCAGCAGCTTAAACGACAGGGGTCGGCAGCCCCAGCATTTT
clone_size: NA; d_call: TRBD1; j_call: TRBJ2-2; v_call: TRBV27; cdr3_aa: CASSFRRQGRAGELSF; cdr3_nt: TGTGCCAGCAGTTTCAGGAGACAGGGACGGGCCGGGGAGCTGTCTTTT
clone_size: few; d_call: NA; j_call: TRBJ2-1; v_call: TRBV3-1; cdr3_aa: CASTLQLSSYNEQFF; cdr3_nt: TGTGCCAGCACCTTACAGCTGAGCTCCTACAATGAGCAGTTCTTC
clone_size: NA; d_call: NA; j_call: TRBJ2-4; v_call: TRBV6-5; cdr3_aa: CASSYGNIQYF; cdr3_nt: TGTGCCAGCAGTTACGGAAACATTCAGTACTTC
clone_size: NA; d_call: NA; j_call: TRBJ2-5; v_call: TRBV4-3; cdr3_aa: CASSLGGQGETQYF; cdr3_nt: TGCGCCAGCAGTCTGGGGGGGCAGGGAGAGACCCAGTACTTC
clone_size: few; d_call: TRBD2; j_call: TRBJ2-5; v_call: TRBV12-3/TRBV12-4; cdr3_aa: CASTGGGVKTQYF; cdr3_nt: TGTGCCAGCACTGGCGGGGGAGTCAAGACCCAGTACTTC
clone_size: few; d_call: TRBD1; j_call: TRBJ1-2; v_call: TRBV6-6; cdr3_aa: CASRAGGIGYGYTF; cdr3_nt: TGTGCCAGCAGAGCAGGGGGCATAGGGTATGGCTACACCTTC
clone_size: NA; d_call: NA; j_call: TRBJ2-2; v_call: TRBV29-1; cdr3_aa: CSVEGGNTGELFF; cdr3_nt: TGCAGCGTGGAAGGGGGAAACACCGGGGAGCTGTTTTTT
clone_size: NA; d_call: TRBD1; j_call: TRBJ1-6; v_call: TRBV2; cdr3_aa: CASSDGTGANLSDSPLHF; cdr3_nt: TGTGCCAGCAGTGACGGGACAGGGGCGAATCTCAGCGATTCACCCCTCCACTTT
clone_size: NA; d_call: TRBD1; j_call: TRBJ2-2; v_call: TRBV19; cdr3_aa: CASSQGTGTPTGELFF; cdr3_nt: TGTGCCAGTAGCCAGGGGACAGGGACCCCGACCGGGGAGCTGTTTTTT
clone_size: NA; d_call: NA; j_call: TRBJ2-4; v_call: TRBV4-1; cdr3_aa: CASSQDSGLVQAF; cdr3_nt: TGCGCCAGCAGCCAAGATTCTGGCCTGGTCCAGGCCTTC
clone_size: few; d_call: NA; j_call: TRBJ2-2; v_call: TRBV12-3/TRBV12-4; cdr3_aa: CASIGTGELFF; cdr3_nt: TGTGCCAGCATTGGGACCGGGGAGCTGTTTTTT
clone_size: few; d_call: TRBD1; j_call: TRBJ2-7; v_call: TRBV20-1; cdr3_aa: CSARDRGTGSSYEQYF; cdr3_nt: TGCAGTGCTAGAGATCGGGGGACAGGATCCTCCTACGAGCAGTACTTC
clone_size: few; d_call: NA; j_call: TRBJ2-4; v_call: TRBV7-9; cdr3_aa: CASSLEAGIQYF; cdr3_nt: TGTGCCAGCAGCTTAGAAGCGGGCATTCAGTACTTC
clone_size: NA; d_call: NA; j_call: TRBJ1-2; v_call: TRBV6-2/TRBV6-3; cdr3_aa: CASRGSSRGYTF; cdr3_nt: TGTGCCAGCAGGGGAAGCTCTCGGGGCTACACCTTC
clone_size: NA; d_call: TRBD1; j_call: TRBJ1-5; v_call: TRBV6-2/TRBV6-3; cdr3_aa: CASVQGAEQPQHF; cdr3_nt: TGTGCCAGCGTACAGGGGGCCGAACAGCCCCAGCATTTT
clone_size: few; d_call: NA; j_call: TRBJ2-1; v_call: TRBV7-7; cdr3_aa: CAGSRDHYNEQFF; cdr3_nt: TGTGCTGGCAGCCGGGACCATTACAATGAGCAGTTCTTC
clone_size: NA; d_call: NA; j_call: TRBJ1-2; v_call: TRBV7-2; cdr3_aa: CASSWAAQPYGYTF; cdr3_nt: TGTGCCAGCAGCTGGGCAGCACAACCCTATGGCTACACCTTC
clone_size: NA; d_call: NA; j_call: TRBJ1-2; v_call: TRBV20-1; cdr3_aa: CSALGQHNPYGYTF; cdr3_nt: TGCAGTGCTCTAGGACAGCACAACCCCTATGGCTACACCTTC
clone_size: NA; d_call: NA; j_call: TRBJ1-5; v_call: TRBV20-1; cdr3_aa: CKGNSDQPQHF; cdr3_nt: TGCAAGGGAAATAGCGATCAGCCCCAGCATTTT
clone_size: NA; d_call: NA; j_call: TRBJ1-2; v_call: TRBV3-1; cdr3_aa: CASSPGGVSLPGYTF; cdr3_nt: TGTGCCAGCAGCCCCGGCGGGGTTTCCCTACCCGGCTACACCTTC
clone_size: once; d_call: NA; j_call: TRBJ2-5; v_call: TRBV9; cdr3_aa: CASSVEGHGKETQYF; cdr3_nt: TGTGCCAGCAGCGTAGAGGGGCACGGAAAAGAGACCCAGTACTTC
clone_size: NA; d_call: NA; j_call: TRBJ2-3; v_call: TRBV9; cdr3_aa: CASSVVGGSTDTQYF; cdr3_nt: TGTGCCAGCAGCGTAGTAGGGGGGAGCACAGATACGCAGTATTTT
clone_size: few; d_call: NA; j_call: TRBJ2-2; v_call: TRBV12-3/TRBV12-4; cdr3_aa: CASSFWAKLANTGELFF; cdr3_nt: TGTGCCAGCAGTTTCTGGGCAAAGCTCGCGAACACCGGGGAGCTGTTTTTT
clone_size: few; d_call: NA; j_call: TRBJ2-4; v_call: TRBV6-5; cdr3_aa: CATTNLNIQYF; cdr3_nt: TGTGCCACAACCAACCTAAACATTCAGTACTTC
clone_size: few; d_call: NA; j_call: TRBJ2-5; v_call: TRBV7-9; cdr3_aa: CASSLGWAGGNGETQYF; cdr3_nt: TGTGCCAGCAGCTTAGGCTGGGCAGGGGGGAATGGAGAGACCCAGTACTTC
clone_size: NA; d_call: TRBD1; j_call: TRBJ1-2; v_call: TRBV29-1; cdr3_aa: CSVLTDRGDGYTF; cdr3_nt: TGCAGCGTTCTTACGGACAGGGGCGATGGCTACACCTTC
clone_size: NA; d_call: NA; j_call: TRBJ1-1; v_call: TRBV18; cdr3_aa: CASSLATRRAEAFF; cdr3_nt: TGTGCCAGCTCACTCGCCACACGTCGCGCTGAAGCTTTCTTT
clone_size: many; d_call: TRBD1; j_call: TRBJ2-5; v_call: TRBV5-1; cdr3_aa: CASSSGQGQETQYF; cdr3_nt: TGCGCCAGCAGCTCGGGACAGGGCCAAGAGACCCAGTACTTC
clone_size: few; d_call: NA; j_call: TRBJ1-6; v_call: TRBV6-5; cdr3_aa: CASRSGGDSPLHF; cdr3_nt: TGTGCCAGCAGGTCCGGGGGGGATTCACCCCTCCACTTT
clone_size: NA; d_call: NA; j_call: TRBJ2-1; v_call: TRBV25-1; cdr3_aa: CASSVMVGETPRNEQFF; cdr3_nt: TGTGCCAGCAGTGTTATGGTTGGGGAGACACCCCGCAATGAGCAGTTCTTC
clone_size: NA; d_call: TRBD2; j_call: TRBJ2-3; v_call: TRBV4-2; cdr3_aa: CASSQSASGGEDTQYF; cdr3_nt: TGTGCCAGCAGCCAGTCTGCTAGCGGGGGGGAAGATACGCAGTATTTT
clone_size: few; d_call: NA; j_call: TRBJ1-6; v_call: TRBV6-1; cdr3_aa: CASTLRRVVNSPLHF; cdr3_nt: TGTGCCAGCACCTTACGGCGGGTAGTAAATTCACCCCTCCACTTT
clone_size: NA; d_call: NA; j_call: TRBJ1-2; v_call: TRBV11-3; cdr3_aa: CASSPQAGPYGYTF; cdr3_nt: TGTGCCAGCAGCCCACAGGCAGGACCTTATGGCTACACCTTC
clone_size: NA; d_call: TRBD2; j_call: TRBJ2-3; v_call: TRBV7-2; cdr3_aa: CAGSRGTSGGYTQYF; cdr3_nt: TGTGCCGGCAGCCGTGGGACTAGCGGGGGGTATACGCAGTATTTT
clone_size: NA; d_call: NA; j_call: TRBJ2-6; v_call: TRBV11-2; cdr3_aa: CASSLDGLGPRSGANVLTF; cdr3_nt: TGTGCCAGCAGCTTAGATGGGCTAGGGCCTCGCTCTGGGGCCAACGTCCTGACTTTC
clone_size: few; d_call: NA; j_call: TRBJ1-6; v_call: TRBV14; cdr3_aa: CASSGSHNSPLHF; cdr3_nt: TGTGCCAGCAGTGGGAGTCATAATTCACCCCTCCACTTT
clone_size: few; d_call: NA; j_call: TRBJ2-2; v_call: TRBV3-1; cdr3_aa: CASSQPSLNTGELFF; cdr3_nt: TGTGCCAGCAGCCAACCTAGCTTGAACACCGGGGAGCTGTTTTTT
clone_size: NA; d_call: NA; j_call: TRBJ1-5; v_call: TRBV20-1; cdr3_aa: CSANGGQGQPQHF; cdr3_nt: TGCAGTGCTAACGGAGGTCAAGGGCAGCCCCAGCATTTT
clone_size: few; d_call: NA; j_call: TRBJ1-5; v_call: TRBV6-2/TRBV6-3; cdr3_aa: CASSPPVIFNQPQHF; cdr3_nt: TGTGCCAGTTCCCCTCCTGTGATCTTCAATCAGCCCCAGCATTTT
clone_size: NA; d_call: TRBD2; j_call: TRBJ2-7; v_call: TRBV27; cdr3_aa: CASSLKGLAGGPSYEQYF; cdr3_nt: TGTGCCAGCAGTTTAAAGGGACTAGCGGGGGGGCCCTCCTACGAGCAGTACTTC
clone_size: few; d_call: TRBD1; j_call: TRBJ2-1; v_call: TRBV4-3; cdr3_aa: CASSQGIGTDYNEQFF; cdr3_nt: TGCGCCAGCAGCCAGGGAATCGGGACAGACTACAATGAGCAGTTCTTC
clone_size: NA; d_call: TRBD1; j_call: TRBJ2-2; v_call: TRBV3-1; cdr3_aa: CASRRQGAAGELFF; cdr3_nt: TGTGCCAGCCGCAGACAGGGAGCCGCCGGGGAGCTGTTTTTT
clone_size: few; d_call: NA; j_call: TRBJ1-2; v_call: TRBV7-8; cdr3_aa: CASSAAGAGNNYRYTF; cdr3_nt: TGTGCCAGCAGCGCGGCCGGTGCAGGGAATAACTATCGCTACACCTTC
clone_size: few; d_call: NA; j_call: TRBJ1-5; v_call: TRBV12-3/TRBV12-4; cdr3_aa: CASSFAGDNQPQHF; cdr3_nt: TGTGCCAGCAGTTTTGCAGGGGACAATCAGCCCCAGCATTTT
clone_size: few; d_call: NA; j_call: TRBJ2-3; v_call: TRBV7-3; cdr3_aa: CASSLKGPTDTQYF; cdr3_nt: TGTGCCAGCAGCTTAAAAGGCCCCACAGATACGCAGTATTTT
clone_size: NA; d_call: TRBD2; j_call: TRBJ2-5; v_call: TRBV24-1; cdr3_aa: CATSDTPTSGLTGETQYF; cdr3_nt: TGTGCCACCAGTGATACTCCGACTAGCGGGCTCACCGGGGAGACCCAGTACTTC
clone_size: many; d_call: NA; j_call: TRBJ2-5; v_call: TRBV21-1; cdr3_aa: CASSKARPGKQETQYF; cdr3_nt: TGTGCCAGCAGCAAAGCGCGACCGGGCAAACAAGAGACCCAGTACTTC
clone_size: NA; d_call: TRBD1; j_call: TRBJ2-7; v_call: TRBV12-3/TRBV12-4; cdr3_aa: CASSLFGTGGSYEQYF; cdr3_nt: TGTGCCAGCAGTTTATTTGGGACAGGGGGCTCCTACGAGCAGTACTTC
clone_size: NA; d_call: NA; j_call: TRBJ2-2; v_call: TRBV6-5; cdr3_aa: CASSSGPITGELFF; cdr3_nt: TGTGCCAGCAGTTCAGGACCGATCACCGGGGAGCTGTTTTTT